The TCR beta chain described here comes from a study of naive and memory T cell subsets. By its share, this clonotype is medium-sized. Germline V CDR1 and CDR2: SGHNT, YYREEE (reference sequence). The CDR3 runs 18 residues. Trimming at V came to 4 bases and at J to 8 bases, leaving 21 bases not matched to a gene. An equimolar mix of two oligonucleotides served as the beta constant-region primer for TRBC1 and TRBC2. TCRdb redid the calling of the UMI-ligation and nested PCR reads with MiXCR, one entry per CDR3 protein. The data contain under 40,000 distinct CDR3 sequences, 13% of them singletons. Sequenced material: effector memory CD4+ T cells from blood. This sample's subset: effector memory, CD45RA- CD27-. This TCR derives from a human donor in good health. The V call is TRBV5-4, the J call TRBJ2-1; 7 bases agree with TRBD2. CDR3 amino acids: CASSPQAGNGRPWDEQFF. The CDR3 DNA reads TGTGCCAGCAGCCCCCAGGCTGGGAACGGGAGGCCCTGGGATGAGCAGTTCTTC.